What follows describes a single TCR beta chain. The target antigen is unknown. This sample was included in a study of cytomegalovirus exposure and HLA in healthy donors. PCR employed 60 Vbeta and 13 Jbeta primers. Sequenced by immunoSEQ multiplex PCR; TCRdb stores in-frame clones only, minus some. The repertoire holds approximately 89,000 clones, with about 80% as singletons. The study, taken as a whole, reports: When analyzed later, a missense DCLRE1C variant was found to be linked to TCR beta V- and J-gene trimming. Later on, an analysis tied around 17,000 TCR beta sequences to HLA alleles at 0.05 false discovery rate. An analysis done earlier found most TCR beta V segments productive about 90% or about 30% of the time.

Sampled while nominally healthy, donors likely had unrecorded immune exposures. V was clipped by 3 bases and J by 2 bases, with 6 bases between them. The CDR3 contains 13 residues. CDR1 is LNHDA and CDR2 is SQIVND in the germline V gene (reference sequence). The rearrangement joins TRBV19 to TRBJ2-3; D is ambiguous. The TCR sequence derives from a male donor in good health and CMV-seronegative. Source material: PBMCs. CDR3 sequence reads: CASSIRYTDTQYF. The CDR3 DNA sequence: TGTGCCAGTAGTATTAGATACACAGATACGCAGTATTTT.